These 24 T cell receptor beta chains were sequenced from one sample in a study of T cells in Graves' hyperthyroidism and ophthalmopathy. TCR beta CDR3 regions were amplified from RNA. The TCR CDR3 was amplified in a first-round RT-PCR using the HTBI primer set. TCRdb re-analysed the multiplex PCR reads in MiXCR, keeping a single row per CDR3 protein. The sample records some 500,000 distinct CDR3 sequences, under 15% being singletons. The sequenced sample was blood. The source of these receptors is a woman younger than 35 with Graves' hyperthyroidism.

This clonotype occurred many times. V usage is TRBV12-5 and J usage is TRBJ2-3, with 10 bases aligning to TRBD2. V shed 2 bases and J 4 bases; nucleotides not matched to a gene: 9. The germline V gene has CDR1 LGHNT and CDR2 FRNRAP. The CDR3 consists of 17 residues. CDR3 nucleotide sequence: TGTGCTAGTGGTTTGATCCCTAGCGGGAGTGGGCCAGATACGCAGTATTTT. Its protein is CASGLIPSGSGPDTQYF.

This clonotype occurred many times. This chain links TRBV9 with TRBJ1-1, with D maybe TRBD1 (5 bases). Germline V CDR1 and CDR2: SGDLS, YYNGEE. The CDR3 contains 18 residues. Trimming shortened V by 6 bases and J by 4 bases, and 28 bases separated the two germline ends. The CDR3 protein is CASTKPEGPKNWGTEAFF. In nucleotides, the CDR3 is TGTGCCAGCACCAAGCCGGAGGGGCCGAAGAATTGGGGCACTGAAGCTTTCTTT. The full variable domain, rest sourced from reference TRBV9 and TRBJ1-1, is DSGVTQTPKHLITATGQRVTLRCSPRSGDLSVYWYQQSLDQGLQFLIQYYNGEERAKGNILERFSAQQFPDLHSELNLSSLELGDSALYFCASTKPEGPKNWGTEAFFGQGTRLTVV.

This clonotype was counted a few times. The chain employs TRBV15 and TRBJ1-4; D not certain. Trimming shortened V by 7 bases and J by 8 bases, and 14 bases separated the two germline ends. The length of the CDR3 is 13 residues. The germline gives CDR1 LNHNV, CDR2 YYDKDF (reference sequence). The CDR3 coding sequence is TGTGCCACCATCACGTCACGGGAGGAAAAACTGTTTTTT. This gives the protein CATITSREEKLFF. The whole variable domain, filled in from reference TRBV15 and TRBJ1-4, reads DAMVIQNPRYQVTQFGKPVTLSCSQTLNHNVMYWYQQKSSQAPKLLFHYYDKDFNNEADTPDNFQSRRPNTSFCFLDIRSPGLGDTAMYLCATITSREEKLFFGSGTQLSVL.

This clonotype came up many times. The chain recombines TRBV19 with TRBJ1-1, with D maybe TRBD1 (6 bases). This CDR3 comprises 15 residues. CDR1 and CDR2 (germline): LNHDA, SQIVND (reference sequence). The V gene lost 3 bases and the J gene lost 0 bases, with 11 bases spanning the gap. CDR3 bases: TGTGCCAGTAGTATTGGCGGGGACATGAACACTGAAGCTTTCTTT. It is translated as CASSIGGDMNTEAFF. Full variable domain (remainder filled in from reference TRBV19 and TRBJ1-1): DGGITQSPKYLFRKEGQNVTLSCEQNLNHDAMYWYRQDPGQGLRLIYYSQIVNDFQKGDIAEGYSVSREKKESFPLTVTSAQKNPTAFYLCASSIGGDMNTEAFFGQGTRLTVV.

The V call is TRBV29-1, the J call TRBJ2-1; 7 nucleotides align to TRBD2. The CDR3 has 13 residues. V shed 4 bases and J 7 bases; nucleotides not matched to a gene: 7. CDR1 is SQVTM, CDR2 ANQGSEA, per germline. The CDR3 here is CSVGAGVGNEQFF. The CDR3 coding sequence is TGCAGCGTTGGCGCGGGAGTGGGAAATGAGCAGTTCTTC.

This clonotype was detected many times. The chain is built from TRBV30 and TRBJ1-2; D is possibly TRBD1 (5 bases). CDR1 and CDR2 (germline): GTSNPN, SVGIG (reference sequence). This CDR3 region has 13 residues. Trimming cost V 2 bases and J 3 bases, with 10 bases left between them. The CDR3 region has the DNA TGTGCCTGGAGTCGGGGACGGGACTATGGCTACACCTTC. It encodes CAWSRGRDYGYTF.

This clonotype was seen ten or more times. The rearrangement joins TRBV28 to TRBJ2-2; 11 bases are a match to TRBD2. This CDR3 is built from 17 residues. CDR1 and CDR2 from the germline V gene are MDHEN and SYDVKM. V dropped 5 bases and J dropped 3; count of bases not matched to a gene: 8. The CDR3, as DNA: TGTGCCAGCAGTAAGATAGCGGGAGGGCCAGACACCGGGGAGCTGTTTTTT. This translates into CASSKIAGGPDTGELFF.

This clonotype was recorded many times. V is TRBV27 and J is TRBJ1-1; D might be TRBD1 (5 bases). CDR3 length: 15 residues. Trimming cost V 6 bases and J 1 base, with 15 bases left between them. Looked up from germline, CDR1 is MNHEY and CDR2 is SMNVEV (reference sequence). The CDR3 sequence is CASRIALDTNTEAFF. DNA for the CDR3: TGTGCCAGCAGGATCGCCCTGGACACGAACACTGAAGCTTTCTTT.

V and J are TRBV19 and TRBJ2-2, with D perhaps matching TRBD1 (6 bases). V gave up 10 bases and J gave up 7 bases, with 10 bases separating them. Germline loops: CDR1 LNHDA, CDR2 SQIVND (reference sequence). The CDR3 runs 11 residues. CDR3 amino acids: CATQGHGELFF. The DNA of the CDR3 is TGTGCCACTCAGGGGCACGGGGAGCTGTTTTTT.

This clonotype has ten or more counts. The chain is built from TRBV27 and TRBJ1-6; no reliable D call. Germline CDR1 is MNHEY and CDR2 is SMNVEV (reference sequence). Trimming cost V 3 bases and J 4 bases, with 16 bases left between them. The CDR3 covers 17 residues. In nucleotides, the CDR3 is TGTGCCAGCAGTTTGTACCCTCGCGTAGATTATAATTCACCCCTCCACTTT. Amino acids: CASSLYPRVDYNSPLHF.

This clonotype has a count of ten or more. This chain joins TRBV18 and TRBJ2-7; D might be TRBD2 (6 bases). The CDR3 spans 13 residues. The V end was cut by 2 bases, the J end by 4 bases, with 9 bases between. CDR1 and CDR2 from the germline V gene are KGHSH and LQKENI. DNA of the CDR3: TGTGCCAGCTCACCATCGGGAGTGTACGAGCAGTACTTC. It encodes CASSPSGVYEQYF.

The chain combines TRBV6-5 with TRBJ1-5; TRBD1 matches at 10 bases. The CDR3 extends over 16 amino acids. Germline CDR1 is MNHEY and CDR2 is SVGAGI. Trimming removed 5 bases from V and 3 bases from J; junction bases left unmatched: 7. The CDR3 nucleotides are TGTGCCAGCAGTCACGGGACAGGGGTGGCCAATCAGCCCCAGCATTTT. Amino acid sequence: CASSHGTGVANQPQHF.

In its sample, this clonotype was seen many times. The V call is TRBV18, the J call TRBJ2-7, with a weak D call TRBD1 (6 bases). Germline V gene data show CDR1 as KGHSH and CDR2 as LQKENI. This CDR3 comprises 16 residues. Trimming removed 3 bases from V and 0 bases from J, with 15 bases in between. This CDR3 is CASSPGNRASSYEQYF. The CDR3 coding sequence is TGTGCCAGCTCACCGGGGAACAGGGCTAGCTCCTACGAGCAGTACTTC.

This clonotype was recorded many times. The gene calls are TRBV28 and TRBJ2-3; perhaps TRBD2 as D (7 bases). Between the trimmed V and J ends, which lost 6 bases and 3 bases, there was a span of 16 bases. CDR1 is MDHEN, CDR2 SYDVKM, per germline. This CDR3 comprises 15 residues. The CDR3, as DNA: TGTGCCAGCAGGGAGGGGGGGTACCGAACAGATACGCAGTATTTT. Encoded protein: CASREGGYRTDTQYF.

This chain links TRBV13 with TRBJ2-7, with 7 positions matching TRBD2. Per germline, CDR1 PRHDT and CDR2 FYEKMQ (reference sequence). The CDR3 contains 15 residues. Unmatched junction bases numbered 9, after V lost 5 bases and J lost 2 bases. CDR3: CASSPSGQGPYEQYF. CDR3 DNA sequence: TGTGCCAGCAGCCCTAGCGGTCAGGGACCCTACGAGCAGTACTTC.

The chain links TRBV4-1 to TRBJ1-5, with a weak D call TRBD1 (5 bases). Germline CDR1 MGHRA, CDR2 YSYEKL. The V end lost 5 bases, the J end lost 0 bases, and 17 bases lay between the germline ends. CDR3 length: 17 amino acids. The CDR3 is CASSYRQNKYSNQPQHF. CDR3 DNA sequence: TGCGCCAGCAGCTACAGACAGAACAAATATAGCAATCAGCCCCAGCATTTT.

The chain has TRBV10-2 and TRBJ2-5; 9 bases agree with TRBD2. The CDR3 spans 15 residues. Trimming removed 3 bases from V and 5 bases from J; junction bases left unmatched: 7. CDR1 and CDR2 from the germline V gene are WSHSY and SAAADI. The CDR3 spells CASSEPGLAKETQYF. The CDR3 DNA is TGCGCCAGCAGTGAACCGGGACTAGCTAAGGAGACCCAGTACTTC.

This clonotype was seen a handful of times. Mismatch with germline at one junction end may stem from a read error. J is TRBJ2-7 and V is TRBV6-1, with TRBD2 matching over 7 bases. The germline gives CDR1 MNHNS, CDR2 SASEGT. This CDR3 is 14 amino acids long. The DNA of the CDR3 is TGTGCCAGCAGCGAAGCGGGGACTACCTACGAGCAGTACTTC. Amino acids: CASSEAGTTYEQYF.

In this sample, this clonotype turned up many times. V is TRBV6-6 and J is TRBJ2-1, with TRBD1 matching over 9 bases. This CDR3 is 14 amino acids long. Unmatched junction bases numbered 10, after V lost 11 bases and J lost 5 bases. Germline-derived CDR1 and CDR2 are MNHNY and SVGAGI (reference sequence). CDR3 sequence: CAASYRGRNNEQFF. The CDR3 region has the DNA TGTGCCGCCAGTTACAGGGGGCGAAACAATGAGCAGTTCTTC.

Only one count was recorded for this clonotype. The genes are TRBV30 and TRBJ2-5; 8 nucleotides agree with TRBD1. Looked up from germline, CDR1 is GTSNPN and CDR2 is SVGIG (reference sequence). V lost 3 bases, J lost 4 bases, and 7 bases stayed unmatched. This CDR3 is built from 14 residues. As DNA, the CDR3 is TGTGCCTGGAGAGGACAGGGTGGTGGAGAGACCCAGTACTTC. Encoded protein: CAWRGQGGGETQYF.

In this sample, this clonotype turned up many times. The chain carries TRBV12-3 or TRBV12-4 and TRBJ1-6; 9 bases are shared with TRBD1. CDR3 length: 14 residues. Trimming at V came to 5 bases and at J to 11 bases, leaving 7 bases not matched to a gene. In nucleotides, the CDR3 is TGTGCCAGCAGTCCGGACAGGGGAAATACACCCCTCCACTTT. Protein product: CASSPDRGNTPLHF.

On this clonotype itself: Just one base apart from a much larger clone, this may be a read error. The chain combines TRBV20-1 with TRBJ2-3, with D possibly TRBD2 on 5 matching bases. CDR1 is DFQATT and CDR2 is SNEGSKA in the germline V gene (reference sequence). The CDR3 runs 13 residues. Trimming took off 8 bases at V and 0 bases at J, with 12 bases between the two ends. The CDR3 DNA reads TGCAGTTATAGACTACCGAGCACAGATACGCAGTATTTT. This encodes CSYRLPSTDTQYF.

This clonotype showed up just a few times. The V call is TRBV30, the J call TRBJ2-4; 14 nucleotides line up with TRBD2. The CDR3 length is 16 residues. Germline trimming cut 3 bases from V and 0 bases from J; bases unmatched to any gene: 1. Germline V lookup: CDR1 GTSNPN, CDR2 SVGIG (reference sequence). CDR3: CAWRGTSGRAKNIQYF. The CDR3 DNA sequence: TGTGCCTGGAGGGGGACTAGCGGGAGAGCCAAAAACATTCAGTACTTC.

This clonotype came up a few times. The rearrangement links TRBV12-3 or TRBV12-4 to TRBJ2-1, with unresolved D. This CDR3 comprises 14 residues. The germline V and J ends were trimmed by 5 bases and 1 base, with 9 bases remaining between them. In DNA form, the CDR3 reads TGTGCCAGCAGTCTTAGCCGGTCCTACAATGAGCAGTTCTTC. Translating gives CASSLSRSYNEQFF.